The entry that follows covers one T cell receptor beta chain sequence. Its antigen is not identified. Sequencing was performed with immunoSEQ multiplex PCR; in TCRdb, only in-frame clones are kept and a portion is missing. The sample carries some 340,000 clones, about 90% recorded once. This sample is drawn from a study of cytomegalovirus exposure and HLA in healthy donors. Broader study findings: Most TCR sequences were uncommon, yet certain public TCRs appeared in many donors.

CDR1 MNHEY and CDR2 SVGAGI come from the germline V gene. The CDR3 has 16 residues. V dropped 3 bases and J dropped 2 bases, with 14 bases sitting between them. The chain links TRBV6-5 to TRBJ2-1; D is perhaps TRBD2 (5 bases). The sample was PBMCs. This clonotype originated in a woman aged 25-40 years in good health and CMV-seropositive. The CDR3 nucleotides are TGTGCCAGCAGTTATTCCCGGACTCCTCCCTACAATGAGCAGTTCTTC. It encodes CASSYSRTPPYNEQFF.